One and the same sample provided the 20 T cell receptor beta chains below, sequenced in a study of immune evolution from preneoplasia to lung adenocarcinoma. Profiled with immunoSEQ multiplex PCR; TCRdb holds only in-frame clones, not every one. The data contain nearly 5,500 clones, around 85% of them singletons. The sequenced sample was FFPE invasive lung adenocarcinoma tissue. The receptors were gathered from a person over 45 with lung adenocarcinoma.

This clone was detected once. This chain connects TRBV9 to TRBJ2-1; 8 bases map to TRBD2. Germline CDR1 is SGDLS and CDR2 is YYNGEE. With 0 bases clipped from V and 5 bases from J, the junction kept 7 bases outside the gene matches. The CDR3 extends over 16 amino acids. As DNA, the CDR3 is TGTGCCAGCAGCGTAGAAGCGGGAGCTGGAAACAATGAGCAGTTCTTC. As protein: CASSVEAGAGNNEQFF.

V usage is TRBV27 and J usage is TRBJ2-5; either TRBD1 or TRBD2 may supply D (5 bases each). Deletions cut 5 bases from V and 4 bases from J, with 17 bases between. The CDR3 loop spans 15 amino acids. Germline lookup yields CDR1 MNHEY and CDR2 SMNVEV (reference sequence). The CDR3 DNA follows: TGTGCCAGCAGTCCGACCCGGGACCCAGCAGAGACCCAGTACTTC. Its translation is CASSPTRDPAETQYF.

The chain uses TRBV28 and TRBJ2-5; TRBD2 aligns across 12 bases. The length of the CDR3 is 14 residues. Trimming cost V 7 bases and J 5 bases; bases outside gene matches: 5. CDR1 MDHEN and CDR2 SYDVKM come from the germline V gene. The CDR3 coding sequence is TGTGCCAGCATTCCTAGCGGGAGGGGGGAGACCCAGTACTTC. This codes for CASIPSGRGETQYF.

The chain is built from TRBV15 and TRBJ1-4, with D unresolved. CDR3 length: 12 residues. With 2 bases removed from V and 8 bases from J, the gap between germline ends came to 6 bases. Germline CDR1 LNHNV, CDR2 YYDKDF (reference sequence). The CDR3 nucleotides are TGTGCCACCAGCAGATCCCCAGAAAAACTGTTTTTT. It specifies CATSRSPEKLFF.

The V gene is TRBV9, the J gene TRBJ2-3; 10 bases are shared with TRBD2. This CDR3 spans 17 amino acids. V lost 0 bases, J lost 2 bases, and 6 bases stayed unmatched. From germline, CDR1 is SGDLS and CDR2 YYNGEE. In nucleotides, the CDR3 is TGTGCCAGCAGCGTAGGAACTAGCGGGACCCACACAGATACGCAGTATTTT. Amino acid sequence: CASSVGTSGTHTDTQYF.

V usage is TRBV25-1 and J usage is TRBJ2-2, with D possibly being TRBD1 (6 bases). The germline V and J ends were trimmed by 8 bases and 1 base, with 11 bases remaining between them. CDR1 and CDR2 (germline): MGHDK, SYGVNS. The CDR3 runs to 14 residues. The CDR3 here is CASGTSRNTGELFF. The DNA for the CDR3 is TGTGCCAGCGGGACATCTCGGAACACCGGGGAGCTGTTTTTT.

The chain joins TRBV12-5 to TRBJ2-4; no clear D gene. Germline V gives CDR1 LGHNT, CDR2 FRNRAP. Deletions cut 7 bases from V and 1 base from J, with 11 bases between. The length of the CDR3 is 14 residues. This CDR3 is CASAPLWAKNIQYF. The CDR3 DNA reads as TGTGCTAGTGCCCCTCTGTGGGCCAAAAACATTCAGTACTTC.

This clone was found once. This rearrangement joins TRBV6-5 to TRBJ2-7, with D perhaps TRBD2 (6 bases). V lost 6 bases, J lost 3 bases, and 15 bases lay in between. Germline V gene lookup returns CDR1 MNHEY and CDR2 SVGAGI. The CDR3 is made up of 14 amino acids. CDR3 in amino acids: CASRSRGSDYEQYF. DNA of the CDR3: TGTGCCAGCAGGAGTCGGGGGTCCGACTACGAGCAGTACTTC.

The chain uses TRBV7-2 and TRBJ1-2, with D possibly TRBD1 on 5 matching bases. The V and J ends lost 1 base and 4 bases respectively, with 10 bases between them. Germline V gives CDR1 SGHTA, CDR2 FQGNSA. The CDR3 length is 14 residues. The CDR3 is CASSLGGATYGYTF. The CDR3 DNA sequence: TGTGCCAGCAGCTTAGGAGGGGCCACCTATGGCTACACCTTC. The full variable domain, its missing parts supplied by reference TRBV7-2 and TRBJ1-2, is GAGVSQSPSNKVTEKGKDVELRCDPISGHTALYWYRQSLGQGLEFLIYFQGNSAPDKSGLPSDRFSAERTGGSVSTLTIQRTQQEDSAVYLCASSLGGATYGYTFGSGTRLTVV.

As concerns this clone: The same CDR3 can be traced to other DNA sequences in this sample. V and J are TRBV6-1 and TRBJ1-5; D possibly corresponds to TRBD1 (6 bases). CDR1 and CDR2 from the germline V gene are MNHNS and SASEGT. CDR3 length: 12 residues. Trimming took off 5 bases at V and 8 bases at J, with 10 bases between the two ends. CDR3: CASSNRVEPQHF. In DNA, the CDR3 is TGTGCCAGCAGTAACAGGGTAGAGCCCCAGCATTTT.

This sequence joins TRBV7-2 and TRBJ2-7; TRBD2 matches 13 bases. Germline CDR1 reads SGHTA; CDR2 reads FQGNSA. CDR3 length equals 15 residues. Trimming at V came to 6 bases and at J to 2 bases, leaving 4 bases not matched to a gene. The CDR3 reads CASRVGLAGAYEQYF. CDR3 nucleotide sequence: TGTGCCAGCAGGGTCGGACTAGCGGGAGCCTACGAGCAGTACTTC.

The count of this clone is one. The CDR3 bases are TGTGCCAGCAGCTTAGGGCGGGTTGTCAGGGGAGATGTTCAGCCCCAGCATTTT. Protein sequence: CASSLGRVVRGDVQPQHF. The rearrangement links TRBV7-8 to TRBJ1-5; the D gene is possibly TRBD1 (6 bases). CDR3 length equals 18 residues. CDR1 is SGHVS, CDR2 FQNEAQ, per germline. Trimming took off 1 base at V and 6 bases at J, with 22 bases between the two ends.

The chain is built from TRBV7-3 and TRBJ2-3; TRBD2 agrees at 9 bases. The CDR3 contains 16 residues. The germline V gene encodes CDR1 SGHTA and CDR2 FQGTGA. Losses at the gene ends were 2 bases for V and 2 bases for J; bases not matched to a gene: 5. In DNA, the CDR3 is TGTGCCAGCAGCTTACAAGGCGGGAGGGTCACAGATACGCAGTATTTT. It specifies CASSLQGGRVTDTQYF.

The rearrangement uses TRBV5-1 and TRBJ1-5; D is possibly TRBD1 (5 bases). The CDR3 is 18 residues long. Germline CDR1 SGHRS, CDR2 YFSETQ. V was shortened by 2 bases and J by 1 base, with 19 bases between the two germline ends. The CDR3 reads CASSFLCGQGYSNQPQHF. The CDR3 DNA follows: TGCGCCAGCAGCTTTTTGTGCGGCCAGGGCTACAGCAATCAGCCCCAGCATTTT.

As DNA, the CDR3 is TGTGCCAGCAGTCCAGGAGCTAGCGGGTTGTACGAGCAGTACTTC. Translated, it gives CASSPGASGLYEQYF. The chain has TRBV27 and TRBJ2-7; 8 positions match TRBD2. Trimming cost V 5 bases and J 4 bases; bases outside gene matches: 10. The germline CDR1 and CDR2 sequences are MNHEY and SMNVEV (reference sequence). The CDR3 is 15 residues long.

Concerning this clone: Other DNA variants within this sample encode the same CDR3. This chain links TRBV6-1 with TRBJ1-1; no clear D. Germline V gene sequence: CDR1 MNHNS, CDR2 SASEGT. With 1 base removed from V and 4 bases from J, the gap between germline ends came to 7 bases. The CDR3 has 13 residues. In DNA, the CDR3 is TGTGCCAGCAGTGAAGACGGGAGCACTGAAGCTTTCTTT. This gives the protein CASSEDGSTEAFF.

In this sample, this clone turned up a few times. The CDR3 nucleotides read TGTGCCAGCAGCCAAGATTACGGACAAGGCACAGATACGCAGTATTTT. This encodes CASSQDYGQGTDTQYF. The chain combines TRBV4-2 with TRBJ2-3, with a weak D call TRBD1 (5 bases). Germline V CDR1 and CDR2: LGHNA, YNFKEQ. This CDR3 has 16 amino acids. Trimming took 0 bases from V and 1 from J, leaving 11 bases between them.

The CDR3 loop reads CASSKVGPSGRGGSNEQFF. The CDR3 DNA is TGTGCCAGCAGCAAAGTCGGTCCTAGCGGGAGGGGCGGGTCCAATGAGCAGTTCTTC. The chain uses TRBV21-1 and TRBJ2-1; TRBD2 is the table's D call and was not checked against the DNA. TRBV21-1 is designated a pseudogene. The CDR3 is 19 amino acids.

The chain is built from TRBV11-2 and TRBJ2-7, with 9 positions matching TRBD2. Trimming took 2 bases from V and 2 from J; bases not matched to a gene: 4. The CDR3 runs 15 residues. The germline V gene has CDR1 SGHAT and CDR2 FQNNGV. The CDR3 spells CASSLSSGAAYEQYF. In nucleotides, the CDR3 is TGTGCCAGCAGCTTATCTAGCGGGGCTGCCTACGAGCAGTACTTC.

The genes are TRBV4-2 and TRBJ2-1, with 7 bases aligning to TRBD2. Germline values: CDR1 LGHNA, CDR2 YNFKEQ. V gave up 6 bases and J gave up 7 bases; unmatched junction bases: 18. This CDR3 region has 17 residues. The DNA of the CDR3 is TGTGCCAGCAGTTCAAGCGGGGAACTGAACGGGGAGAATGAGCAGTTCTTC. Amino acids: CASSSSGELNGENEQFF.